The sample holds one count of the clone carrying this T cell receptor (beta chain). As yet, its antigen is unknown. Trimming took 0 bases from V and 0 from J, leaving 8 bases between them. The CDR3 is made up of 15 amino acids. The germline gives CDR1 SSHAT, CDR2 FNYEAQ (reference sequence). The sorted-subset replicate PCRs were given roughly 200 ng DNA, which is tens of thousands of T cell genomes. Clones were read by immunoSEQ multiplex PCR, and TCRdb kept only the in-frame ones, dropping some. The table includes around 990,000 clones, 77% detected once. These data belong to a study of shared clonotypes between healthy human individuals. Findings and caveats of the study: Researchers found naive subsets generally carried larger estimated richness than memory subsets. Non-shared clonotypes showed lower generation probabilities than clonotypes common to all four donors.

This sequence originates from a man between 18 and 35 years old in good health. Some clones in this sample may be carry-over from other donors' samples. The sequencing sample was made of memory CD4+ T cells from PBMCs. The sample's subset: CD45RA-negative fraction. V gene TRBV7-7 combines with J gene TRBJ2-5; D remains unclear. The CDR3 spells CASSLARGHQETQYF. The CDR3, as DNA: TGTGCCAGCAGCTTAGCGAGAGGCCACCAAGAGACCCAGTACTTC. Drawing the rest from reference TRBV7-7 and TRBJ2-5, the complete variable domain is GAGVSQSPRYKVTKRGQDVTLRCDPISSHATLYWYQQALGQGPEFLTYFNYEAQPDKSGLPSDRFSAERPEGSISTLTIQRTEQRDSAMYRCASSLARGHQETQYFGPGTRLLVL.